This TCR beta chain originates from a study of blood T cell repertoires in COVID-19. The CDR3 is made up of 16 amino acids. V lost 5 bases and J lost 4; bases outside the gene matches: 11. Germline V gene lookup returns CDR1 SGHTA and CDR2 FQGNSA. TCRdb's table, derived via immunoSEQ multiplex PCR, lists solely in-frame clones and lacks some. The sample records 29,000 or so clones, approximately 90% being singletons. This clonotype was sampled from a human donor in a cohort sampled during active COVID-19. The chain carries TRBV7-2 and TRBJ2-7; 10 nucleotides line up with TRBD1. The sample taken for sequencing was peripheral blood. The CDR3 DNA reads TGTGCCAGCAGCCCAGAACAAGACAGGGGGCGGTACGAGCAGTACTTC. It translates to CASSPEQDRGRYEQYF.